A selection of T cell receptor beta chains follows, all from one sample in a study of cytomegalovirus exposure and HLA in healthy donors. The method was immunoSEQ multiplex PCR; TCRdb's version includes in-frame clones alone and lacks a portion of them. Among about 130,000 clones, roughly 86% were seen once, and the ten largest hold 1.4% to 1.5%. Sequenced input: PBMCs. These receptors were taken from a man aged 30-40 years in good health and CMV-seronegative. CDR3s leave out the opening cysteine and the closing phenylalanine or tryptophan. Size is stated for part of the rows, as once, few or many counts, or as a class when the clone is expanded.

ASRNQGILNTEAF	.	TRBV6-5
ASSLRGQAGNTIY	.	TRBV7-2
ASSVNLNTEAF	.	TRBV11-2
ASSFDSSGANVLT	.	TRBV6-5
ACRLAGFYEQY	.	TRBV30
ASSLFRGRHVATNEKLF	.	TRBV5-4
ASSTGLADTYNEQF	once	TRBV19
ASSLGSGSWNEQF	.	TRBV5-4
ASSIGGRGYGTQY	.	TRBV19
AWFGSGRTIYEQY	.	TRBV30
ASSINRDTDTQY	.	TRBV7-2
ASGLVLAAGAGRQY	.	TRBV12-5
ASSSETTPLRSGANVLT	.	TRBV19
ASSAPTSGRSLSYNEQF	.	TRBV2
ASSLLGQGSPLH	.	TRBV5-1
ASSPLDSPLH	.	TRBV18
ASSSQRGYNEQF	.	TRBV27
ASSREGDTEAF	.	TRBV18
ASSGDRGSFNEQY	.	TRBV9
ASSLAGTEAF	.	TRBV11-3
ASSEAGQGSANYGYT	.	TRBV6-1
AISESTGRSGYT	.	TRBV10-3
ATKADERTHTGELF	once	TRBV15
ASNHPGEGNTIY	once	TRBV2
ASSSGLAGGRATYNEQF	.	TRBV5-1
ASSLVTGGPFTGELF	.	TRBV7-7